These 2 T cell receptor beta chains came from one sample sequenced in a study of post-analysis software for immune sequencing data. TCR beta cDNA libraries had unique molecular identifiers. Each CDR3 protein is one row after TCRdb ran MiXCR on the PCR reads. The sample contains approximately 350,000 distinct CDR3 sequences, about a third of which appear only once. No antigen has been identified for these receptors. Notes on the study in general: TRBV segments more frequent in patients than in controls numbered roughly 5 and included TRBV5-6, TRBV5-1 and TRBV20-1.

The sample was blood. These receptors originate from a girl between 10 and 17 years old with multiple sclerosis.

The CDR3 loop reads CSASTQSGANVLTF. The CDR3 coding sequence is TGCAGTGCTAGCACCCAATCTGGGGCCAACGTCCTGACTTTC. This chain connects TRBV20-1 to TRBJ2-6, with unresolved D. Looked up from germline, CDR1 is DFQATT and CDR2 is SNEGSKA (reference sequence). The CDR3 totals 14 residues. V gave up 3 bases and J gave up 1 base, with 7 bases separating them.

The CDR3 is CASSSYAGTGSGAFF. The DNA for the CDR3 is TGTGCCAGCAGTTCGTACGCCGGGACAGGGTCCGGAGCTTTCTTT. The chain has TRBV6-5 and TRBJ1-1; TRBD1 agrees at 9 bases. V trimming: 4 bases; J trimming: 10 bases; junction bases outside the gene matches: 13. The germline CDR1 and CDR2 sequences are MNHEY and SVGAGI. CDR3 size: 15 residues.